These 31 T cell receptor beta chains were sequenced from one sample in a study of OX40 agonist ivuxolimab in advanced cancers. Clones were sequenced by immunoSEQ multiplex PCR, and TCRdb holds only the in-frame ones, with some missing. The table records approximately 80,000 clones, over 75% of them present only once. The sample here was CD4+ or CD8+ T cells sorted from blood, taken in a trial of the OX40 agonist ivuxolimab. All receptors come from an adult with an advanced solid tumor such as melanoma, head and neck, liver or kidney cancer.

The chain combines TRBV28 with TRBJ1-3, with D uncertain. The CDR3 spans 14 residues. The germline CDR1 and CDR2 sequences are MDHEN and SYDVKM. The V and J ends lost 5 bases and 2 bases respectively, with 10 bases between them. The CDR3 loop is CASSPGQTGNTIYF. The DNA of the CDR3 is TGTGCCAGCAGTCCCGGGCAGACTGGAAACACCATATATTTT.

In this sample, this clone turned up once. This chain connects TRBV30 to TRBJ1-2; TRBD1 agrees at 9 bases. The CDR3 spans 15 residues. Trimming took 0 bases from V and 6 from J; bases not matched to a gene: 8. Per the germline V gene, CDR1 is GTSNPN and CDR2 is SVGIG (reference sequence). In nucleotides, the CDR3 is TGTGCCTGGAGTGTACCCGGGACAGGGTTCGATGGCTACACCTTC. Its translation: CAWSVPGTGFDGYTF.

The V gene is TRBV5-8, the J gene TRBJ2-1, with 9 bases that match TRBD2. Germline trimming cut 2 bases from V and 9 bases from J; bases unmatched to any gene: 9. The CDR3 is 15 residues long. Germline V gives CDR1 SGHTS, CDR2 YDEGEE. CDR3: CASSFRASGKAEQFF. CDR3 sequence (DNA): TGTGCCAGCAGCTTTAGGGCTAGCGGGAAGGCTGAGCAGTTCTTC. Based on the CDR3 plus reference TRBV5-8 and TRBJ2-1, the full variable domain is EAGVTQSPTHLIKTRGQQATLRCSPISGHTSVYWYQQALGLGLQFLLWYDEGEERNRGNFPPRFSGRQFPNYSSELNVNALELEDSALYLCASSFRASGKAEQFFGPGTRLTVL.

CDR3 bases: TGTGCCAGCAGTCCCGACAGTTCCTACGAGCAGTACTTC. Translating gives CASSPDSSYEQYF. The V and J genes are TRBV7-8 and TRBJ2-7, with D tentatively TRBD1 (5 bases). Germline V gene lookup returns CDR1 SGHVS and CDR2 FQNEAQ. The CDR3 has 13 amino acids. Deletions cut 6 bases from V and 1 base from J, with 10 bases between.

CDR3 coding DNA: TGTGCCAGCAGTCCCGTAACTAGCGGGAGGGCCGTTAATGAGCAGTTCTTC. Its protein is CASSPVTSGRAVNEQFF. The V gene is TRBV27, the J gene TRBJ2-1, with 13 bases lining up with TRBD2. Per the germline V gene, CDR1 is MNHEY and CDR2 is SMNVEV (reference sequence). The CDR3 extends over 17 amino acids. With V trimmed by 5 bases and J by 7 bases, 11 bases remained unmatched.

The J gene is TRBJ1-6, the V gene TRBV10-2, with TRBD1 as a possible D gene (6 bases). Trimming left V 6 bases short and J 7 bases short, with 10 bases between. The CDR3 is 13 residues long. Looked up from germline, CDR1 is WSHSY and CDR2 is SAAADI. CDR3 loop: CASRQGLNSPLHF. CDR3 DNA: TGCGCCAGCAGACAGGGATTAAATTCACCCCTCCACTTT.

This clone was seen a handful of times. The rearrangement joins TRBV4-2 to TRBJ2-3; possible D gene TRBD1, 6 bases. Trimming shortened V by 1 base and J by 10 bases, and 12 bases separated the two germline ends. CDR1 and CDR2 (germline): LGHNA, YNFKEQ. The length of the CDR3 is 13 residues. The CDR3 spells CASSQGGTSAQYF. The CDR3 DNA reads as TGTGCCAGCAGCCAAGGAGGGACATCGGCGCAGTATTTT.

This chain links TRBV28 with TRBJ1-6; TRBD1 matches at 10 bases. Trimming at V came to 6 bases and at J to 2 bases, leaving 7 bases not matched to a gene. CDR1 MDHEN and CDR2 SYDVKM come from the germline V gene. The CDR3 runs 17 residues. This chain's CDR3 is CASRLRQGAAYNSPLHF. The CDR3 bases are TGTGCCAGCAGACTACGACAGGGGGCGGCCTATAATTCACCCCTCCACTTT.

The V gene is TRBV28, the J gene TRBJ2-7; 7 nucleotides line up with TRBD1. This CDR3 region has 16 residues. After removal of 8 bases from V and 0 bases from J, the junction contained 13 bases not matched to a gene. CDR1 is MDHEN, CDR2 SYDVKM, per germline. Here the CDR3 reads CASSERDSYNSYEQYF. CDR3 nucleotide sequence: TGTGCCAGCTCGGAAAGGGACAGCTACAACTCCTACGAGCAGTACTTC.

V gene TRBV18 combines with J gene TRBJ2-7, with a weak D call TRBD2 (6 bases). CDR1 KGHSH and CDR2 LQKENI come from the germline V gene. V gave up 6 bases and J gave up 5 bases, with 17 bases separating them. The CDR3 totals 14 residues. In nucleotides, the CDR3 is TGTGCCAGCTCCCCCGGGAGACCTACTGACGAGCAGTACTTC. Residues: CASSPGRPTDEQYF.

The chain couples TRBV11-2 to TRBJ1-3, with D possibly matching TRBD1 (5 bases). The CDR3 runs 17 residues. The V end lost 5 bases, the J end lost 4 bases, and 21 bases lay between the germline ends. Germline assignment: CDR1 SGHAT and CDR2 FQNNGV. CDR3 DNA sequence: TGTGCCAGCAGCGGGATCAGACGGGGGAGATGGGGAAACACCATATATTTT. Translation: CASSGIRRGRWGNTIYF.

The chain links TRBV6-5 to TRBJ2-2, with unresolved D. CDR3 length: 13 amino acids. The germline gives CDR1 MNHEY, CDR2 SVGAGI. V dropped 1 base and J dropped 9 bases, with 9 bases sitting between them. The CDR3 loop reads CASSYFPNRELFF. DNA of the CDR3: TGTGCCAGCAGTTACTTCCCCAACCGGGAGCTGTTTTTT.

The V gene is TRBV28, the J gene TRBJ1-1; 7 bases fit TRBD1. In germline, CDR1 is MDHEN, CDR2 SYDVKM. The CDR3 runs to 14 residues. V dropped 8 bases and J dropped 2; count of bases not matched to a gene: 8. The CDR3 nucleotides are TGTGCCAGCGAGGACACAGGGGCCAACACTGAAGCTTTCTTT. This codes for CASEDTGANTEAFF.

This clone has only a few counts. V gene TRBV11-3 combines with J gene TRBJ1-1; no clear D gene. The V gene's germline CDR1 is SGHNT and CDR2 YENEEA. The CDR3 is made up of 15 amino acids. V was pared by 1 base and J by 7 bases, with 16 bases between. The CDR3 sequence: CASSLGGGGRSEAFF. CDR3 coding DNA: TGTGCCAGCAGCTTAGGTGGTGGAGGACGGAGTGAAGCTTTCTTT. The entire variable domain, with the rest obtained from reference TRBV11-3 and TRBJ1-1, is as follows: EAGVVQSPRYKIIEKKQPVAFWCNPISGHNTLYWYLQNLGQGPELLIRYENEEAVDDSQLPKDRFSAERLKGVDSTLKIQPAELGDSAVYLCASSLGGGGRSEAFFGQGTRLTVV.

In this sample, this clone turned up once. The V gene is TRBV19, the J gene TRBJ2-2; D is unclear. The CDR3 covers 15 residues. CDR1 and CDR2 from the germline V gene are LNHDA and SQIVND (reference sequence). The ends were cut back, 0 bases at V and 4 bases at J, with 9 bases in the middle. The CDR3 loop is CASSIEGRLTGELFF. The CDR3 DNA follows: TGTGCCAGTAGTATAGAAGGCAGACTCACCGGGGAGCTGTTTTTT.

The V call is TRBV7-9, the J call TRBJ1-1, with no clear D. V was pared by 0 bases and J by 4 bases, with 6 bases between. CDR1 and CDR2 (germline): SEHNR, FQNEAQ (reference sequence). The CDR3 sequence is 13 residues long. In DNA form, the CDR3 reads TGTGCCAGCAGCTTAGCAGTAACCACTGAAGCTTTCTTT. Its protein product is CASSLAVTTEAFF.

This clone was seen more than once but under ten times. J is TRBJ1-2 and V is TRBV9; TRBD1 agrees at 7 bases. The V gene's germline CDR1 is SGDLS and CDR2 YYNGEE. This CDR3 has 12 amino acids. The V and J ends lost 5 bases and 4 bases, in that order; junction bases with no gene match: 2. This chain's CDR3 is CASSGDSYGYTF. The CDR3 DNA sequence: TGTGCCAGCAGTGGGGACAGCTATGGCTACACCTTC. The full variable domain, its missing parts supplied by reference TRBV9 and TRBJ1-2, is DSGVTQTPKHLITATGQRVTLRCSPRSGDLSVYWYQQSLDQGLQFLIQYYNGEERAKGNILERFSAQQFPDLHSELNLSSLELGDSALYFCASSGDSYGYTFGSGTRLTVV.

This rearrangement joins TRBV6-4 to TRBJ2-1; 8 bases are shared with TRBD2. V shed 0 bases and J 8 bases; nucleotides not matched to a gene: 6. The germline V gene has CDR1 MRHNA and CDR2 SNTAGT. This CDR3 spans 15 amino acids. The CDR3 nucleotides are TGTGCCAGCAGTGACTCGGGGACTAGGGCGGATGAGCAGTTCTTC. Residues: CASSDSGTRADEQFF.

This clone occurred once. The V call is TRBV10-3, the J call TRBJ2-6, with D unresolved. V was pared by 7 bases and J by 1 base, with 11 bases between. Germline CDR1 reads ENHRY; CDR2 reads SYGVKD. The CDR3 sequence is 15 residues long. This chain's CDR3 is CAITDLTSGANVLTF. In DNA, the CDR3 is TGTGCCATCACCGACCTTACATCTGGGGCCAACGTCCTGACTTTC.

The chain links TRBV6-5 to TRBJ1-1; 8 bases align to TRBD1. There are 14 residues in the CDR3. The V and J ends lost 6 bases and 3 bases, in that order; junction bases with no gene match: 6. The germline CDR1 and CDR2 sequences are MNHEY and SVGAGI. This CDR3 reads CASSPDRGDTEAFF. The CDR3 DNA reads TGTGCCAGCAGCCCCGACAGGGGAGACACTGAAGCTTTCTTT.

The rearrangement uses TRBV27 and TRBJ1-1; 9 nucleotides line up with TRBD1. The V gene's germline CDR1 is MNHEY and CDR2 SMNVEV (reference sequence). There are 14 residues in the CDR3. V was clipped by 4 bases and J by 1 base; unmatched bases: 1. The chain's CDR3 is CASSSQGANTEAFF. The DNA of the CDR3 is TGTGCCAGCAGTTCACAGGGGGCGAACACTGAAGCTTTCTTT.

The rearrangement links TRBV27 to TRBJ2-1; D is perhaps TRBD1 (6 bases). The germline V gene encodes CDR1 MNHEY and CDR2 SMNVEV (reference sequence). Trimming took off 2 bases at V and 9 bases at J, with 8 bases between the two ends. The CDR3 runs to 12 residues. For the CDR3, the DNA is TGTGCCAGCAGTTTAGGGGGCTCTGAGCAGTTCTTC. Translated, it gives CASSLGGSEQFF.

CDR3 residues: CASRVAGLTDTQYF. In DNA, the CDR3 is TGTGCCAGCAGGGTAGCGGGACTCACAGATACGCAGTATTTT. The chain joins TRBV2 to TRBJ2-3; TRBD2 matches at 8 bases. With 6 bases clipped from V and 2 bases from J, the junction kept 4 bases outside the gene matches. CDR3 length equals 14 residues. CDR1 SNHLY and CDR2 FYNNEI come from the germline V gene.

In DNA, the CDR3 is TGTGCCAGCAGTTTGGCGCCCGGGACAGGGAATGGCTACACCTTC. Translating it yields CASSLAPGTGNGYTF. This chain connects TRBV28 to TRBJ1-2, with 9 bases lining up with TRBD1. Germline CDR1 reads MDHEN; CDR2 reads SYDVKM. V gave up 3 bases and J gave up 6 bases; unmatched junction bases: 8. This CDR3 spans 15 amino acids.

This chain uses TRBV2 with TRBJ1-5; possibly TRBD1 for D (6 bases). Germline CDR1 SNHLY, CDR2 FYNNEI. The CDR3 is 14 residues long. Trimming removed 8 bases from V and 2 bases from J, with 13 bases in between. CDR3 in DNA: TGTGCCAGCGGCCCCTCAGGGGGCAATCAGCCCCAGCATTTT. Translating gives CASGPSGGNQPQHF.

The chain links TRBV2 to TRBJ2-3; TRBD1 might be the D (6 bases). The CDR3 has 14 residues. Germline CDR1 and CDR2: SNHLY and FYNNEI. V lost 8 bases, J lost 0 bases, and 12 bases lay in between. CDR3 residues: CASARTASTDTQYF. The CDR3 bases are TGTGCCAGCGCCCGGACAGCAAGCACAGATACGCAGTATTTT.

The chain combines TRBV28 with TRBJ2-7; 7 bases line up with TRBD2. This CDR3 contains 14 residues. The ends lost 4 bases at V and 6 bases at J; junction bases unmatched: 9. Germline V gives CDR1 MDHEN, CDR2 SYDVKM. DNA of the CDR3: TGTGCCAGCAGTTCTGGGAGGGCCTTCTCCGAGCAGTACTTC. This codes for CASSSGRAFSEQYF.

V is TRBV7-2 and J is TRBJ1-4; D gene uncertain. The CDR3 covers 13 residues. Germline CDR1 and CDR2: SGHTA and FQGNSA. Trimming stripped 5 bases from V and 4 bases from J, with 8 bases between. The CDR3 bases are TGTGCCAGCAGCCTGAGCCTTAATGAAAAACTGTTTTTT. It yields the protein CASSLSLNEKLFF.

This chain uses TRBV4-3 with TRBJ2-1, with TRBD2 matching 7 bases. The CDR3 runs to 14 residues. V lost 2 bases to trimming and J lost 5 bases; unmatched junction nucleotides: 3. Germline-derived CDR1 and CDR2 are LGHNA and YSLEER. The CDR3 reads CASSQLAEDNEQFF. The CDR3 nucleotides read TGCGCCAGCAGCCAACTAGCGGAGGACAATGAGCAGTTCTTC.

This chain uses TRBV5-8 with TRBJ2-5; the match to TRBD1 covers 8 bases. The germline V gene has CDR1 SGHTS and CDR2 YDEGEE. The junction had 4 bases not matched to a gene; V was cut back by 4 bases and J by 2 bases. CDR3 length equals 14 residues. CDR3 residues: CASSLGQAQETQYF. CDR3 DNA sequence: TGTGCCAGCAGCCTGGGACAGGCACAAGAGACCCAGTACTTC.

The V gene is TRBV6-5, the J gene TRBJ1-6; a weak D match, TRBD1 (5 bases). The CDR3 is made up of 14 amino acids. Germline V gene sequence: CDR1 MNHEY, CDR2 SVGAGI. V gave up 5 bases and J gave up 9 bases, with 14 bases separating them. The DNA of the CDR3 is TGTGCCAGCAGTCGCCAGGGTGATGGTTCACCCCTCCACTTT. It encodes CASSRQGDGSPLHF.